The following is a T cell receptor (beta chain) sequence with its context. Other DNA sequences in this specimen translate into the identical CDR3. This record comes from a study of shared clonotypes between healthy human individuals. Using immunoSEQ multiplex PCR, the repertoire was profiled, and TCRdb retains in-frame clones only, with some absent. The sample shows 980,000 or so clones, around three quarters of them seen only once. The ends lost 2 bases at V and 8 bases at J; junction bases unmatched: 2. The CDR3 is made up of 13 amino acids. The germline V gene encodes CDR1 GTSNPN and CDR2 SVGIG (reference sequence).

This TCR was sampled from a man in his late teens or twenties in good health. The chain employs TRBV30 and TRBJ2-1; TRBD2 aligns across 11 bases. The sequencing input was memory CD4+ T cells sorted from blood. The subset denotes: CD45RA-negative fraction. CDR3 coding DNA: TGTGCCTGGAGTATACTAGCGGGAGATGAGCAGTTCTTC. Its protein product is CAWSILAGDEQFF.